This paragraph reports one T cell receptor (beta chain). Antigen: not known. These data come from a study of T cell responses to AZD1222 COVID-19 vaccine. General observations from the study: Two doses of AZD1222 preceded a rise in Spike-specific TCR breadth and depth. CD4 TCRs linked to vaccination spanned spike, dominating at 160-218 and 743-854. Baseline serostatus was positive in only six AZD1222 recipients.

TCRdb's copy holds only in-frame clones and misses some; the assay was immunoSEQ multiplex PCR. The sample contains 250,000 to 300,000 clones, about 94% of which appear only once. V lost 4 bases, J lost 5 bases, and 12 bases lay in between. This CDR3 is 14 amino acids long. The germline V gene has CDR1 SNHLY and CDR2 FYNNEI. The chain combines TRBV2 with TRBJ1-5, with a weak D call TRBD1 (5 bases). The sequence came from an adult who received the AZD1222 COVID-19 vaccine. The material sequenced was peripheral blood, taken 28 days after the second AZD1222 dose. The CDR3 here is CASSAGNGDQPQHF. The CDR3, as DNA: TGTGCCAGCAGTGCAGGGAATGGAGATCAGCCCCAGCATTTT.